This T cell receptor (beta chain) was obtained from a study of early stage breast cancer tumors. The overall study: Each sample averaged approximately 10-fold read coverage.

General observations from the study: Most shared enriched TCRB sequences were commonly generated ones.

Sampling of the adjacent normal breast tissue occurred 2-4 cm from the tumor. On this clone itself: The antigen remains undetermined.

Here immunoSEQ multiplex PCR was the method, and the copy in TCRdb shows in-frame clones only, minus some. This table has around 14,000 clones, about 80% appearing once. The source material was normal breast tissue next to the tumor. This clonotype was sampled from a person in their fifties with breast cancer.

The CDR3 region is CASSAGTDLLSSYNEQFF. The CDR3 DNA sequence: TGTGCCAGCAGTGCCGGGACGGACCTCCTTAGCTCCTACAATGAGCAGTTCTTC. This chain links TRBV2 with TRBJ2-1; TRBD1 or TRBD2 may be the D gene (5 bases each). V shed 4 bases and J shed 0 bases, with 19 bases lying between them. The CDR3 is 18 residues long. Germline CDR1 is SNHLY and CDR2 is FYNNEI.